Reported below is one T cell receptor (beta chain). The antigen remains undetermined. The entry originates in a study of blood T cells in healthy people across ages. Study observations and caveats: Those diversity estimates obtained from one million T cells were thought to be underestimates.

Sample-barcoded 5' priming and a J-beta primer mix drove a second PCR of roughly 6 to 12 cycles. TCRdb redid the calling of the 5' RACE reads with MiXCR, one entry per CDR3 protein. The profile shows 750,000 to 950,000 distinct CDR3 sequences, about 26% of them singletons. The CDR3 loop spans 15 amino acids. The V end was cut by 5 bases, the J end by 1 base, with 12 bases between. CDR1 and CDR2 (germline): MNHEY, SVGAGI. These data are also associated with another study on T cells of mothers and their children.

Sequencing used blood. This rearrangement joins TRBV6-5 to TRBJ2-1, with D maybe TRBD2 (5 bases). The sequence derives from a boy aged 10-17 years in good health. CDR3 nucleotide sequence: TGTGCCAGCAGTGAGAGCGGTAGTTCCTACAATGAGCAGTTCTTC. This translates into CASSESGSSYNEQFF.